These 20 T cell receptor beta chains came from one sample sequenced in a study of CD8+ T cells in alopecia areata. Isolated RNA was reverse transcribed into cDNA used as the sequencing template. Some clones are missing from TCRdb's copy, which holds only in-frame ones; the method was immunoSEQ multiplex PCR. Among more than 200,000 clones listed, 67% were seen once. Material: CD4+ T cells sorted from blood, obtained at week 0. The receptor source for this set is a human donor with alopecia areata.

The rearrangement uses TRBV15 and TRBJ1-2; 8 nucleotides align to TRBD1. CDR3 size: 16 residues. The germline V gene encodes CDR1 LNHNV and CDR2 YYDKDF (reference sequence). After removal of 1 base from V and 6 bases from J, the junction contained 10 bases not matched to a gene. Here the CDR3 DNA reads TGTGCCACCAGCAGAGGGGAACAGGGGGACGTGGATGGCTACACCTTC. Residues: CATSRGEQGDVDGYTF.

The chain carries TRBV30 and TRBJ1-2; perhaps TRBD1 as D (5 bases). CDR3 length equals 13 residues. V dropped 0 bases and J dropped 8 bases, with 13 bases sitting between them. In germline, CDR1 is GTSNPN, CDR2 SVGIG (reference sequence). DNA for the CDR3: TGTGCCTGGAGTGTCGGTGAGGGGTACGGCTACACCTTC. It encodes CAWSVGEGYGYTF. Full variable domain (rest looked up from reference TRBV30 and TRBJ1-2): SQTIHQWPATLVQPVGSPLSLECTVEGTSNPNLYWYRQAAGRGLQLLFYSVGIGQISSEVPQNLSASRPQDRQFILSSKKLLLSDSGFYLCAWSVGEGYGYTFGSGTRLTVV.

This clone was detected a few times. This chain's CDR3 is CASSITHSNQPQHF. CDR3 in DNA: TGTGCCAGTAGTATTACTCATAGCAATCAGCCCCAGCATTTT. The chain joins TRBV19 to TRBJ1-5, with D hard to call. Germline V gene lookup returns CDR1 LNHDA and CDR2 SQIVND (reference sequence). Trimming took 3 bases from V and 0 from J, leaving 6 bases between them. The CDR3 length is 14 residues.

J is TRBJ1-1 and V is TRBV9, with D uncertain. The CDR3 sequence is 13 residues long. Germline V CDR1 and CDR2: SGDLS, YYNGEE. Trimming stripped 0 bases from V and 4 bases from J, with 7 bases between. For the CDR3, the DNA is TGTGCCAGCAGCGTAGGATGGAGCACTGAAGCTTTCTTT. This encodes CASSVGWSTEAFF.

The table lists this clone with a few counts. V gene TRBV29-1 combines with J gene TRBJ2-7, with D unresolved. V lost 5 bases to trimming and J lost 4 bases, with 12 bases between them. CDR1 and CDR2 (germline): SQVTM, ANQGSEA. The CDR3 runs to 12 residues. The DNA for the CDR3 is TGCAGCGTTTTGGCCAGGAGATACGAGCAGTACTTC. Residues: CSVLARRYEQYF.

This chain connects TRBV23-1 to TRBJ1-3; tentatively, D is TRBD1 (5 bases). TRBV23-1 is placed among ORFs of uncertain function. CDR3 length: 18 residues. Trimming took off 0 bases at V and 4 bases at J, with 19 bases between the two ends. As DNA, the CDR3 is TGCGCCAGCAGTCAATCCTCCCGGGAGGGGAACCGAGGAAACACCATATATTTT. This encodes CASSQSSREGNRGNTIYF.

This clone has only a few counts. The V and J genes are TRBV7-2 and TRBJ2-1; 9 bases fit TRBD2. The CDR3 is 15 amino acids. The germline V gene encodes CDR1 SGHTA and CDR2 FQGNSA. V shed 1 base, J shed 8 bases, and the junction held 6 bases outside the gene matches. CDR3 amino acids: CASSLVASGVYEQFF. CDR3 sequence (DNA): TGTGCCAGCAGCTTAGTTGCTAGCGGGGTATATGAGCAGTTCTTC. The full variable domain, rest sourced from reference TRBV7-2 and TRBJ2-1, is GAGVSQSPSNKVTEKGKDVELRCDPISGHTALYWYRQSLGQGLEFLIYFQGNSAPDKSGLPSDRFSAERTGGSVSTLTIQRTQQEDSAVYLCASSLVASGVYEQFFGPGTRLTVL.

The chain uses TRBV20-1 and TRBJ2-1; D unclear. CDR3 length: 10 residues. Trimming left V 7 bases short and J 9 bases short, with 10 bases between. Germline lookup yields CDR1 DFQATT and CDR2 SNEGSKA (reference sequence). This CDR3 reads CSVQKIEQFF. CDR3 sequence (DNA): TGCAGTGTACAGAAAATTGAGCAGTTCTTC.

The chain uses TRBV4-3 and TRBJ1-4; TRBD1 might be the D (6 bases). The CDR3 has 15 amino acids. V lost 1 base, J lost 0 bases, and 6 bases lay in between. Germline loops: CDR1 LGHNA, CDR2 YSLEER. The CDR3 DNA reads TGCGCCAGCAGCCAAGGGACAGCAACTAATGAAAAACTGTTTTTT. Translation gives CASSQGTATNEKLFF.

J is TRBJ2-3 and V is TRBV29-1; 9 bases are shared with TRBD2. The J segment lost 1 base and the V segment lost 3 bases, leaving 5 bases of the junction unmatched. This CDR3 contains 15 residues. The V gene's germline CDR1 is SQVTM and CDR2 ANQGSEA. The CDR3 loop is CSVEGSGGRTDTQYF. The CDR3 nucleotides read TGCAGCGTTGAGGGTAGCGGGGGCCGCACAGATACGCAGTATTTT.

The chain couples TRBV30 to TRBJ1-2; D not resolved. V lost 2 bases and J lost 4, with 11 bases in between. This CDR3 region has 13 residues. Germline V lookup: CDR1 GTSNPN, CDR2 SVGIG (reference sequence). The CDR3 loop is CAWSSNVGYGYTF. Written as DNA, the CDR3 is TGTGCCTGGAGTAGTAATGTGGGCTATGGCTACACCTTC.

The chain is built from TRBV5-1 and TRBJ2-5; D call uncertain. The CDR3 covers 13 residues. Trimming stripped 0 bases from V and 4 bases from J, with 7 bases between. Germline-derived CDR1 and CDR2 are SGHRS and YFSETQ. The CDR3 spells CASSLGPTETQYF. CDR3 bases: TGCGCCAGCAGCTTGGGTCCTACAGAGACCCAGTACTTC. Filled out from reference TRBV5-1 and TRBJ2-5, the complete variable domain reads KAGVTQTPRYLIKTRGQQVTLSCSPISGHRSVSWYQQTPGQGLQFLFEYFSETQRNKGNFPGRFSGRQFSNSRSEMNVSTLELGDSALYLCASSLGPTETQYFGPGTRLLVL.

V gene TRBV15 combines with J gene TRBJ1-1; D uncertain. Germline V lookup: CDR1 LNHNV, CDR2 YYDKDF (reference sequence). V lost 4 bases and J lost 1, with 7 bases in between. The CDR3 sequence is 13 residues long. DNA of the CDR3: TGTGCCACCAGCAATCCCACGAACACTGAAGCTTTCTTT. Protein: CATSNPTNTEAFF. Based on the CDR3 plus reference TRBV15 and TRBJ1-1, the full variable domain is DAMVIQNPRYQVTQFGKPVTLSCSQTLNHNVMYWYQQKSSQAPKLLFHYYDKDFNNEADTPDNFQSRRPNTSFCFLDIRSPGLGDTAMYLCATSNPTNTEAFFGQGTRLTVV.

This clone was recorded a few times. The gene calls are TRBV2 and TRBJ1-5, with 8 bases aligning to TRBD1. CDR1 and CDR2 (germline): SNHLY, FYNNEI. After removal of 8 bases from V and 1 base from J, the junction contained 7 bases not matched to a gene. CDR3 size: 15 residues. The CDR3 region is CASAAGGQSNQPQHF. CDR3 nucleotide sequence: TGTGCCAGCGCGGCAGGGGGCCAGAGCAATCAGCCCCAGCATTTT. Combining the CDR3 with reference TRBV2 and TRBJ1-5 gives the whole variable domain EPEVTQTPSHQVTQMGQEVILRCVPISNHLYFYWYRQILGQKVEFLVSFYNNEISEKSEIFDDQFSVERPDGSNFTLKIRSTKLEDSAMYFCASAAGGQSNQPQHFGDGTRLSIL.

The chain has TRBV29-1 and TRBJ2-1; D gene ambiguous. Germline CDR1 is SQVTM and CDR2 is ANQGSEA. Deletions cut 7 bases from V and 10 bases from J, with 17 bases between. The CDR3 is 12 amino acids. The CDR3 DNA is TGCAGCGGGGCTGACCCCGAAGTCGAGCAGTTCTTC. It yields the protein CSGADPEVEQFF.

CDR3 sequence: CASSRGDTQYF. The CDR3 DNA reads as TGTGCCAGCAGCAGAGGGGATACGCAGTATTTT. The V gene is TRBV25-1, the J gene TRBJ2-3; TRBD2 is a possible D gene (5 bases). This CDR3 region has 11 residues. Per the germline V gene, CDR1 is MGHDK and CDR2 is SYGVNS. V lost 6 bases, J lost 6 bases, and 7 bases lay in between.

The gene calls are TRBV7-8 and TRBJ2-7; 11 positions match TRBD1. The V gene end was trimmed by 3 bases and the J gene end by 2 bases; junction bases not matched to a gene: 3. The CDR3 has 15 residues. Germline CDR1 and CDR2: SGHVS and FQNEAQ. In nucleotides, the CDR3 is TGTGCCAGCAGCTTTAGGGGACAGGGGGCCTACGAGCAGTACTTC. It encodes CASSFRGQGAYEQYF.

The chain recombines TRBV30 with TRBJ1-4, with 7 bases lining up with TRBD1. The germline gives CDR1 GTSNPN, CDR2 SVGIG (reference sequence). This CDR3 is built from 17 residues. The V segment lost 2 bases and the J segment 0 bases; nucleotides outside the gene matches: 9. CDR3 in amino acids: CAWSRQGGFATNEKLFF. Here the CDR3 DNA reads TGTGCCTGGAGTCGGCAGGGGGGGTTTGCAACTAATGAAAAACTGTTTTTT. Full variable domain (outside the CDR3, taken from reference TRBV30 and TRBJ1-4): SQTIHQWPATLVQPVGSPLSLECTVEGTSNPNLYWYRQAAGRGLQLLFYSVGIGQISSEVPQNLSASRPQDRQFILSSKKLLLSDSGFYLCAWSRQGGFATNEKLFFGSGTQLSVL.

The rearrangement links TRBV29-1 to TRBJ2-3; no clear D. The CDR3 runs to 13 residues. V was shortened by 4 bases and J by 0 bases, with 8 bases between the two germline ends. Germline CDR1 and CDR2: SQVTM and ANQGSEA. CDR3 sequence: CSVGPDSTDTQYF. For the CDR3, the DNA is TGCAGCGTTGGACCGGACAGCACAGATACGCAGTATTTT.

The chain uses TRBV10-3 and TRBJ2-5; D unclear. Germline CDR1 reads ENHRY; CDR2 reads SYGVKD. Trimming pared 11 bases from V and 5 bases from J, leaving 3 bases between. The CDR3 totals 8 residues. CDR3 nucleotide sequence: TGTGCCTGGGAGACCCAGTACTTC. This encodes CAWETQYF.